This T cell receptor (beta chain) derives from a study of cytomegalovirus exposure and HLA in healthy donors. Whole-study results and caveats: Among immune exposure information, only CMV serostatus was available.

The CDR3 extends over 12 amino acids. Germline V gives CDR1 MNHNS, CDR2 SASEGT. V lost 5 bases and J lost 7, with 9 bases in between. About this clone: What it recognizes is unknown.

The PCR had 60 Vbeta and 13 Jbeta primers. Using immunoSEQ multiplex PCR, the repertoire was profiled, and TCRdb retains in-frame clones only, with some absent. The table records 95,000 to 100,000 clones, around 77% of them present only once. Sample: PBMCs. The clonotype originates from a woman aged 60-70 years in good health and CMV-seropositive. This chain uses TRBV6-1 with TRBJ1-5; D remains unclear. The CDR3 region is CASSRQMQPQHF. Here the CDR3 DNA reads TGTGCCAGCAGTAGACAAATGCAGCCCCAGCATTTT.